Sequencing of this T cell receptor (beta chain) was carried out in a study of T-cell reconstitution after alpha-beta-depleted transplantation in children. Study findings and constraints: The study traced high day-60 TCRbeta diversity in some patients to surviving recipient T cells and thymic progenitors. The origin of alpha-beta T cells about two months after transplant was reportedly several hundred expanded graft clones. At one year after transplant, newly produced T cells mostly accounted for T-cell counts and diversity.

TCRbeta library preparation incorporated unique molecular identifiers. TCRdb used MiXCR to reprocess the PCR reads, holding one entry per CDR3 protein. This table holds hundreds of thousands of distinct CDR3 sequences, approximately 14% found once. This clonotype was seen many times. Its antigen is undetermined. Germline CDR1 SGHTA, CDR2 FQGNSA. V shed 1 base and J 2 bases; nucleotides not matched to a gene: 8. The CDR3 runs to 16 residues. The material was PBMCs, obtained before TCRalphabeta/CD19-depleted stem cell transplant. This TCR was sampled from a girl aged 2-15 years with congenital amegakaryocytic thrombocytopenia, due to receive a stem cell transplant. The V call is TRBV7-2, the J call TRBJ2-7; 7 bases fit TRBD2. CDR3 nucleotide sequence: TGTGCCAGCAGCTTAGGGTCCTCTAGCGGTACCTACGAGCAGTACTTC. Translated, it gives CASSLGSSSGTYEQYF.